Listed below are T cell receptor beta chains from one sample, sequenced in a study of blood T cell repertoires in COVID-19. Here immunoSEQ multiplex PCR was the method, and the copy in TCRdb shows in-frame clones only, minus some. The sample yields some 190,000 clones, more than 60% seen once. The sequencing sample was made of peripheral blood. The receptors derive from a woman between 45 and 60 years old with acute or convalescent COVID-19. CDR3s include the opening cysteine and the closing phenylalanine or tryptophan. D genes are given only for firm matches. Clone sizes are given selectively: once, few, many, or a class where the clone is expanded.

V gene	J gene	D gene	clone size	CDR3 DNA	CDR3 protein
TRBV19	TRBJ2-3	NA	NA	TGTGCCAGTAGTGTCCTGTTAGATACGCAGTATTTT	CASSVLLDTQYF
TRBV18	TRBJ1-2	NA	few	TGTGCCAGCTCAGAGGGCCCTAACTATGGCTACACCTTC	CASSEGPNYGYTF
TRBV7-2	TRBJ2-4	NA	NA	TGTGCCAGCATCCCGGACAGCAAAAACATTCAGTACTTC	CASIPDSKNIQYF
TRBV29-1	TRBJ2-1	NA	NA	TGCAGCGTTGGACATAACAGGGTTGAGCAGTTCTTC	CSVGHNRVEQFF
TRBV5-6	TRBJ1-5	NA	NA	TGTGCCAGCAGCTTGTTAGGGGATCGTCAGCCCCAGCATTTT	CASSLLGDRQPQHF
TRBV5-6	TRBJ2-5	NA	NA	TGTGCCAGCAGGCTCACAGGGCCCCAAGAGACCCAGTACTTC	CASRLTGPQETQYF
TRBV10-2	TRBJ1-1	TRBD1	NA	TGCGCCAGCAGTGAGTCATACAGGGGGTTAGGGAACACTGAAGCTTTCTTT	CASSESYRGLGNTEAFF
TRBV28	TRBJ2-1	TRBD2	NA	TGTGCCAGCAGTTTCACGGCGGGAGTTAAAAGCTCCTACAATGAGCAGTTCTTC	CASSFTAGVKSSYNEQFF
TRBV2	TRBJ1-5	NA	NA	TGTGCCAGCAGTGAAGCTTTTAGTGATCTGCAGCCCCAGCATTTT	CASSEAFSDLQPQHF
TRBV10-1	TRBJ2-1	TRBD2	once	TGCGCCAGCACGGCTAGCGGGAGGAATGAGCAGTTCTTC	CASTASGRNEQFF
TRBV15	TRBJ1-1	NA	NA	TGTGCCACCAGCAGGGAGCAGTTGGACACTGAAGCTTTCTTT	CATSREQLDTEAFF
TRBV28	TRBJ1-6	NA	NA	TGTGCCAGTCACAGGTCTTTGGGGAATTCACCCCTCCACTTT	CASHRSLGNSPLHF
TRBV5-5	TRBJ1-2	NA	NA	TGTGCCAGCAGCCGGGACTTCGGAGACTATGGCTACACCTTC	CASSRDFGDYGYTF
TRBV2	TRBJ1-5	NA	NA	TGTGCCAGCAGCGAAACCCCTCGAGGTGGCAATCAGCCCCAGCATTTT	CASSETPRGGNQPQHF
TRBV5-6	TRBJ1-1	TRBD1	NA	TGTGCCAGCAGCTGGACAGGCAAGAACACTGAAGCTTTCTTT	CASSWTGKNTEAFF
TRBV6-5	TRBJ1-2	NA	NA	TGTGCCAGCAGGGCAGGGTCGGTTGGCTACACCTTC	CASRAGSVGYTF
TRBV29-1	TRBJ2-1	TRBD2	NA	TGCAGCGTGCGGGACTATGATAACGAGCAGTTCTTC	CSVRDYDNEQFF
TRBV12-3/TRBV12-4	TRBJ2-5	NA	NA	TGTGCCAGCAGTCTTTCCCCAGAGACCCAGTACTTC	CASSLSPETQYF
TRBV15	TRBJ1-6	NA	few	TGTGCCACCAGCAGAGATGACTTCTCCTATAATTCACCCCTCCACTTT	CATSRDDFSYNSPLHF
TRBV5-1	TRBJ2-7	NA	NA	TGCGCCAGCAGCTTGAGAGGAAGGTCCTACGAGCAGTACTTC	CASSLRGRSYEQYF
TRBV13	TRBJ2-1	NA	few	TGTGCCAGCAGCTCAAGACTCCCAGGGGAGCAGTTCTTC	CASSSRLPGEQFF
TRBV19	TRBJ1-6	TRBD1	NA	TGTGCCAGTAGTGTCACAGGGGCCCGCGCCATTTATAATTCACCCCTCCACTTT	CASSVTGARAIYNSPLHF
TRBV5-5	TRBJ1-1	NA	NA	TGTGCCAGCAGCTTGATGGCCACTGAAGCTTTCTTT	CASSLMATEAFF
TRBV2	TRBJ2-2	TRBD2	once	TGTGCCAGCAGTGAACTAGCGGGGGGCCAGGGCGGGGAGCTGTTTTTT	CASSELAGGQGGELFF
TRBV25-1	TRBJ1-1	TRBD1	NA	TGTGCCAGCAGTGCCCGGGACAGCCGCACTGAAGCTTTCTTT	CASSARDSRTEAFF
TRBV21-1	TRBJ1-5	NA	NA	TGTGCCAGCAGTTGTAGTGTGAGACAGGGTCGCAATCAGCCCCAGCATTTT	CASSCSVRQGRNQPQHF
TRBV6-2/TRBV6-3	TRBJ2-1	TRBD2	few	TGTGCCAGCAGTTTTCTAGCGGGGGAATCCTACAATGAGCAGTTCTTC	CASSFLAGESYNEQFF
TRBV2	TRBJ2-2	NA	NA	TGTGCCAGCAGCACGGCAGGGGACACCGGGGAGCTGTTTTTT	CASSTAGDTGELFF
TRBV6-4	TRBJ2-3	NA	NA	TGTGCCAGCAGTGACTCACGGGGTAAAGGGGATACGCAGTATTTT	CASSDSRGKGDTQYF
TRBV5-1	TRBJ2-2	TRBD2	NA	TGCGCCAGCAGCTTGGTGCGGGGGGTTAACACCGGGGAGCTGTTTTTT	CASSLVRGVNTGELFF
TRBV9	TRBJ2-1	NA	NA	TGTGCCAGCAGCATCCGGGCTACGGGAGTTGAGCAGTTCTTC	CASSIRATGVEQFF
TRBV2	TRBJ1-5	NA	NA	TGTGCCAGCAGTGTGGGGCAGTATAGCAATCAGCCCCAGCATTTT	CASSVGQYSNQPQHF
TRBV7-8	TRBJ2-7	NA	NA	TGTGCCAGCAGCTACTCGGCGACGGGGGAGCAGTACTTC	CASSYSATGEQYF
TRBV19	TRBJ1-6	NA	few	TGTGCCAGTATCCTGGGCAGGCCGGGGGCACCCCTCCACTTT	CASILGRPGAPLHF
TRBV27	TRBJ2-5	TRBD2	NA	TGTGCCAGCATGAAACTCGGGACTAGCGGGAGGGGGGAGACCCAGTACTTC	CASMKLGTSGRGETQYF
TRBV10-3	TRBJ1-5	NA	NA	TGTGCCATCAGTGAAGGTAGTGGAGGACAGCCCCAGCATTTT	CAISEGSGGQPQHF
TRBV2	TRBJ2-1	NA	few	TGTGCCAGCAGTGAATGGGCAGGGGAAAACAATGAGCAGTTCTTC	CASSEWAGENNEQFF